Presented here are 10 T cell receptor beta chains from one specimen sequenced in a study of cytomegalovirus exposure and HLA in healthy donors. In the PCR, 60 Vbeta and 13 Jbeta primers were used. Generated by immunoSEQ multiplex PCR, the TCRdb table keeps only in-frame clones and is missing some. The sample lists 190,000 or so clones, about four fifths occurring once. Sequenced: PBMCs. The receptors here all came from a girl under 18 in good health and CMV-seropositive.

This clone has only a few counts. The CDR3 DNA is TGTGCCAGCAGTGCCTCTAGCTTCCAAGAGACCCAGTACTTC. Residues: CASSASSFQETQYF. V gene TRBV2 combines with J gene TRBJ2-5; a weak D match, TRBD2 (5 bases). The CDR3 totals 14 residues. Between the trimmed V and J ends, which lost 4 bases and 1 base, there was a span of 10 bases. CDR1 and CDR2 from the germline V gene are SNHLY and FYNNEI.

CDR3 sequence reads: CASGITGDWTFF. The CDR3 DNA follows: TGTGCTAGTGGTATTACAGGGGACTGGACTTTCTTT. The V call is TRBV12-5, the J call TRBJ1-1, with TRBD1 matching 7 bases. V lost 5 bases, J lost 12 bases, and 9 bases stayed unmatched. Germline V gene data show CDR1 as LGHNT and CDR2 as FRNRAP. This CDR3 spans 12 amino acids.

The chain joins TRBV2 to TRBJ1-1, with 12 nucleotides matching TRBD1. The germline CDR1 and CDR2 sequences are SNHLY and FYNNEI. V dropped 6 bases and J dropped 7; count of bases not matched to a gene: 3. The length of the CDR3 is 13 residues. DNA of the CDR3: TGTGCCAGCAGGGGGACAGGGGGCGGTGAAGCTTTCTTT. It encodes CASRGTGGGEAFF.

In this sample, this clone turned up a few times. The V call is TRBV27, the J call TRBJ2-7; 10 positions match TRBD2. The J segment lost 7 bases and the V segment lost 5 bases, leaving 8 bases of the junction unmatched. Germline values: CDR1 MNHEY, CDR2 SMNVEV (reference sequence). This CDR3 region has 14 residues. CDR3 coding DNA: TGTGCCAGCAGTCCCAGCGGGGGGGCATCTGAGCAGTACTTC. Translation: CASSPSGGASEQYF.

DNA for the CDR3: TGCGCCAGCAGCCAAGTGTCCAGGGGGCGCATAGAGACCCAGTACTTC. Encoded protein: CASSQVSRGRIETQYF. The chain employs TRBV4-3 and TRBJ2-5, with 8 bases lining up with TRBD1. J gave up 4 bases and V 1 base, and 8 bases lay outside the gene matches. Germline CDR1 and CDR2: LGHNA and YSLEER. The length of the CDR3 is 16 residues.

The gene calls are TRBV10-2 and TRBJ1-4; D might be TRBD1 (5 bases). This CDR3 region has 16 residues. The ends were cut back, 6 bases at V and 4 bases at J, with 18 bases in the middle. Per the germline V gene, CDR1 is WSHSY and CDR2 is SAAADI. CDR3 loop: CASSSNTTALNEKLFF. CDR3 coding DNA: TGCGCCAGCAGCTCAAACACGACAGCCCTTAATGAAAAACTGTTTTTT.

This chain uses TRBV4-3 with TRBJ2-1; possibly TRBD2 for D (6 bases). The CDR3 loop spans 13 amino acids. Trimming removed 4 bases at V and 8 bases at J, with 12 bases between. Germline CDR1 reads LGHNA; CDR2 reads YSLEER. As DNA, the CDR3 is TGCGCCAGCAGCCCTACGGGGGAGGATGAGCAGTTCTTC. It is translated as CASSPTGEDEQFF.

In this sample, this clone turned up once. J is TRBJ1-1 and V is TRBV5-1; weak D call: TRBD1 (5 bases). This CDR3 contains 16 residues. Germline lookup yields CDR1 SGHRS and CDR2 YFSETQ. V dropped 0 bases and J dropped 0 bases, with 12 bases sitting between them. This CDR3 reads CASSLDGGAMNTEAFF. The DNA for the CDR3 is TGCGCCAGCAGCTTGGACGGGGGAGCCATGAACACTGAAGCTTTCTTT.

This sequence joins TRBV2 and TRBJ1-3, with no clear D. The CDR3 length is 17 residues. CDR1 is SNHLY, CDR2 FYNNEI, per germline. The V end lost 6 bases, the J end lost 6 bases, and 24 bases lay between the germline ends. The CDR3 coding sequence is TGTGCCAGCAGGGCCAGTTTGCTCAAGCGGGCTGAAAACACCATATATTTT. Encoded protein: CASRASLLKRAENTIYF.

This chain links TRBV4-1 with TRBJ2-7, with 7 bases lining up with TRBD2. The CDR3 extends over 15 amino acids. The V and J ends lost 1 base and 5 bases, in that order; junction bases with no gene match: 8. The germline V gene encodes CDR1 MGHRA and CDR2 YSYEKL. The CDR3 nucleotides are TGCGCCAGCAGCCAAGTACTCGGGGGGTTCGACGAGCAGTACTTC. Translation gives CASSQVLGGFDEQYF.